The 10 T cell receptor beta chains below were found in one sample sequenced in a study of radiation and T cells in renal cell carcinoma. Some clones are missing from TCRdb's copy, which holds only in-frame ones; the method was immunoSEQ multiplex PCR. The profile covers some 130,000 clones, with roughly four fifths appearing a single time and approximately 2% taken by the ten largest. Time point denoted: blood 2 weeks post-SBRT. Indicated treatment: 15 Gy SBRT to primary tumor, nephrectomy 4 weeks later. Sample: blood, taken from a patient whose treatment included radiotherapy and nephrectomy. The receptor source for this set is a woman aged 60-75 years with renal cell carcinoma.

The genes are TRBV28 and TRBJ1-5; D is undetermined. This CDR3 has 16 residues. Trimming pared 5 bases from V and 4 bases from J, leaving 18 bases between. From germline, CDR1 is MDHEN and CDR2 SYDVKM. CDR3 protein: CASSLLSRLVNQPQHF. As DNA, the CDR3 is TGTGCCAGCAGTCTATTATCGCGACTGGTTAATCAGCCCCAGCATTTT.

The genes are TRBV5-1 and TRBJ1-2; tentatively, D is TRBD1 (6 bases). The CDR3 is 14 residues long. V was pared by 0 bases and J by 1 base, with 7 bases between. The germline gives CDR1 SGHRS, CDR2 YFSETQ. The CDR3 here is CASSLGQVNYGYTF. The CDR3 nucleotides are TGCGCCAGCAGCTTGGGACAGGTTAACTATGGCTACACCTTC.

V gene TRBV6-5 combines with J gene TRBJ1-1; maybe TRBD1 (5 bases). The CDR3 loop spans 14 amino acids. CDR1 is MNHEY, CDR2 SVGAGI, per germline. V was cut by 7 bases and J by 1 base, with 13 bases left in between. The CDR3: CASNSPDRNTEAFF. The CDR3 bases are TGTGCCAGCAATAGCCCCGACAGGAACACTGAAGCTTTCTTT.

The chain has TRBV4-2 and TRBJ1-3; D gene ambiguous. Germline V gene lookup returns CDR1 LGHNA and CDR2 YNFKEQ. Deletions cut 4 bases from V and 3 bases from J, with 13 bases between. The CDR3 totals 15 residues. The CDR3 sequence: CASSPNPGSGNTIYF. CDR3 nucleotide sequence: TGTGCCAGCAGCCCTAATCCGGGCAGTGGAAACACCATATATTTT.

The gene calls are TRBV2 and TRBJ1-2; 10 nucleotides agree with TRBD1. The CDR3 is made up of 13 amino acids. The V and J ends lost 10 bases and 4 bases, in that order; junction bases with no gene match: 6. CDR1 and CDR2 (germline): SNHLY, FYNNEI. This CDR3 is CATRQGASYGYTF. As DNA, the CDR3 is TGTGCCACTAGACAGGGGGCGAGCTATGGCTACACCTTC.

This chain connects TRBV12-2 to TRBJ1-2; TRBD1 is the table's D call and was not checked against the DNA. TRBV12-2 is shown as a pseudogene. This CDR3 comprises 15 residues. CDR3: CASRLADRGIYGYTF. CDR3 bases: TGTGCAAGTCGCTTGGCCGACAGGGGCATCTATGGCTACACCTTC.

This chain connects TRBV4-3 to TRBJ2-3, with 7 bases aligning to TRBD1. The germline V gene has CDR1 LGHNA and CDR2 YSLEER. The V and J ends lost 1 base and 3 bases, in that order; junction bases with no gene match: 10. This CDR3 is built from 17 residues. CDR3 in DNA: TGCGCCAGCAGCCAAGGGTCAAAGGGGGCCCGGACAGATACGCAGTATTTT. It encodes CASSQGSKGARTDTQYF.

This CDR3 is CASSLNPGGNLYEQYF. Written as DNA, the CDR3 is TGTGCCAGCAGTTTAAATCCTGGGGGTAACCTCTACGAGCAGTACTTC. This chain connects TRBV27 to TRBJ2-7; D might be TRBD1 or TRBD2, each matching 5 bases. This CDR3 region has 16 residues. The germline gives CDR1 MNHEY, CDR2 SMNVEV (reference sequence). Trimming took off 2 bases at V and 3 bases at J, with 17 bases between the two ends.

The chain carries TRBV7-3 and TRBJ2-3, with 10 bases matching TRBD2. This CDR3 region has 16 residues. Looked up from germline, CDR1 is SGHTA and CDR2 is FQGTGA. The ends lost 4 bases at V and 3 bases at J; junction bases unmatched: 7. The CDR3 protein is CASSYFSGGRTDTQYF. Written as DNA, the CDR3 is TGTGCCAGCAGCTATTTTAGCGGGGGGAGAACAGATACGCAGTATTTT.

V gene TRBV18 combines with J gene TRBJ1-1, with D perhaps TRBD1 (5 bases). The V gene lost 3 bases and the J gene lost 1 base, with 9 bases spanning the gap. This CDR3 has 14 amino acids. Germline V gene sequence: CDR1 KGHSH, CDR2 LQKENI. CDR3 region: CASSPRDRNTEAFF. The CDR3 region has the DNA TGTGCCAGCTCACCGAGAGACAGGAACACTGAAGCTTTCTTT.